One and the same sample provided the 9 T cell receptor beta chains below, sequenced in a study of T cell responses to AZD1222 COVID-19 vaccine. Measured with immunoSEQ multiplex PCR; TCRdb has only the in-frame clones, and not every one. The table includes some 52,000 clones, 87% detected once. Sequences were derived from peripheral blood, sampled 28 days after the second AZD1222 dose. The source is an adult who received the AZD1222 COVID-19 vaccine.

The chain links TRBV5-1 to TRBJ2-5; the D call may be TRBD1 or TRBD2 (6 bases each). Trimming cost V 0 bases and J 9 bases, with 18 bases left between them. CDR1 and CDR2 (germline): SGHRS, YFSETQ. The CDR3 spans 15 residues. The CDR3 DNA reads as TGCGCCAGCAGCTTGGAGGGGGGAACAAGAGCGGCCCAGTACTTC. It yields the protein CASSLEGGTRAAQYF.

The chain has TRBV5-6 and TRBJ2-7; 9 bases align to TRBD1. V lost 3 bases, J lost 3 bases, and 10 bases stayed unmatched. The CDR3 is 16 residues long. Germline V gene sequence: CDR1 SGHDT, CDR2 YYEEEE. As DNA, the CDR3 is TGTGCCAGCAGCTCCGGGACAGGGAAGGGGGACTACGAGCAGTACTTC. It translates to CASSSGTGKGDYEQYF. Based on the CDR3 plus reference TRBV5-6 and TRBJ2-7, the full variable domain is DAGVTQSPTHLIKTRGQQVTLRCSPKSGHDTVSWYQQALGQGPQFIFQYYEEEERQRGNFPDRFSGHQFPNYSSELNVNALLLGDSALYLCASSSGTGKGDYEQYFGPGTRLTVT.

The chain carries TRBV19 and TRBJ2-1; D may correspond to TRBD1 or TRBD2 (5 bases each). V dropped 0 bases and J dropped 5 bases, with 11 bases sitting between them. Germline loops: CDR1 LNHDA, CDR2 SQIVND (reference sequence). The CDR3 loop spans 15 amino acids. The CDR3 DNA follows: TGTGCCAGTAGTATAGACGGGACGGCCCACAATGAGCAGTTCTTC. Translation gives CASSIDGTAHNEQFF.

The rearrangement uses TRBV2 and TRBJ1-1, with 8 bases identical to TRBD1. Germline V gives CDR1 SNHLY, CDR2 FYNNEI. The CDR3 runs to 14 residues. V lost 5 bases to trimming and J lost 1 base; unmatched junction nucleotides: 3. The CDR3 loop is CASSLGQGNTEAFF. CDR3 DNA: TGTGCCAGCAGTTTAGGACAGGGGAACACTGAAGCTTTCTTT.

J is TRBJ2-3 and V is TRBV20-1; TRBD2 matches at 12 bases. The CDR3 is 20 residues long. Losses at the gene ends were 3 bases for V and 0 bases for J; bases not matched to a gene: 16. Germline lookup yields CDR1 DFQATT and CDR2 SNEGSKA (reference sequence). CDR3 protein: CSASCLLAGGPCHSTDTQYF. DNA of the CDR3: TGCAGTGCTAGTTGTCTCCTAGCGGGAGGGCCCTGCCACAGCACAGATACGCAGTATTTT.

The chain has TRBV29-1 and TRBJ1-1; no clear D gene. Per the germline V gene, CDR1 is SQVTM and CDR2 is ANQGSEA. The CDR3 consists of 14 residues. Trimming took 4 bases from V and 4 from J, leaving 16 bases between them. CDR3 nucleotides: TGCAGCGTTGCCCCCCCCCTCGGCGGCACTGAAGCTTTCTTT. As protein: CSVAPPLGGTEAFF.

The genes are TRBV6-5 and TRBJ1-5, with D possibly being TRBD1 (6 bases). CDR1 and CDR2 (germline): MNHEY, SVGAGI. The CDR3 consists of 14 residues. Deletions cut 6 bases from V and 7 bases from J, with 16 bases between. The CDR3 DNA sequence: TGTGCCAGCAGGATAAACAGGGACGGGCAGCCCCAGCATTTT. Protein: CASRINRDGQPQHF.

Here the CDR3 reads CASSTNKDTEAFF. DNA of the CDR3: TGTGCCAGTAGTACGAACAAGGACACTGAAGCTTTCTTT. The genes are TRBV19 and TRBJ1-1; D uncertain. Trimming removed 4 bases at V and 3 bases at J, with 9 bases between. This CDR3 has 13 residues. Germline CDR1 reads LNHDA; CDR2 reads SQIVND (reference sequence).

The chain couples TRBV2 to TRBJ2-2; 11 bases map to TRBD2. Germline values: CDR1 SNHLY, CDR2 FYNNEI. J lost 4 bases, V lost 6 bases, and 7 bases had no gene match. The CDR3 consists of 16 residues. The CDR3: CASSFTSGRSTGELFF. CDR3 nucleotide sequence: TGTGCCAGCAGCTTTACTAGCGGGAGAAGCACCGGGGAGCTGTTTTTT.